This T cell receptor beta chain was captured by sequencing in a study of fetal regulatory T cell absence and autoimmunity. The method was immunoSEQ multiplex PCR; TCRdb's version includes in-frame clones alone and lacks a portion of them. This table holds roughly 95,000 clones, roughly 78% found once. Germline V gives CDR1 SGDLS, CDR2 YYNGEE. Trimming took off 4 bases at V and 1 base at J, with 17 bases between the two ends. The CDR3 runs to 16 residues. The receptor's source is a male donor with IPEX syndrome. Material: pancreas tissue. This rearrangement joins TRBV9 to TRBJ1-2; D may be TRBD1 (5 bases). In nucleotides, the CDR3 is TGTGCCAGCAGCCCCGATCAAACAGGCATTAACTATGGCTACACCTTC. This sequence encodes CASSPDQTGINYGYTF.